Listed below are T cell receptor beta chains from one sample, sequenced in a study of a mutant IDH1 vaccine in newly diagnosed glioma. Method: immunoSEQ multiplex PCR; TCRdb's copy keeps in-frame clones and lacks some. The top ten hold 8.5% to 9.5% of the sample, which has tens of thousands of clones, about four fifths seen once. Their recognized antigens are unknown. The sample was PBMCs, taken from a glioma patient whose treatment included an IDH1 peptide vaccine. These receptors were obtained from a woman aged 45 to 65 with glioma. CDR3s include the opening cysteine and the closing phenylalanine or tryptophan. Fields, in order: CDR3 length, J gene, V gene, D gene, clone size, CDR3 DNA, CDR3 protein. The D gene is left open where the match is weak. Size tells how often a clone was seen (once, few, many) or the class of an expanded clone, and some rows leave it out.

17	TRBJ1-2	TRBV27	NA	NA	TGTGCCAGCAGTTTCCTTGGTGGGGACGGGGCTAACTATGGCTACACCTTC	CASSFLGGDGANYGYTF
13	TRBJ2-7	TRBV7-9	TRBD2	few	TGTGCCAGCAGCTTAGTAGCGGGGTACGAGCAGTACTTC	CASSLVAGYEQYF
15	TRBJ2-3	TRBV6-1	NA	NA	TGTGCCAGCAGTGAACGGAGGGGAGGCACAGATACGCAGTATTTT	CASSERRGGTDTQYF
13	TRBJ2-5	TRBV5-4	TRBD2	NA	TGTGCCAGCAGCTTCACGGGGGGGGAGACCCAGTACTTC	CASSFTGGETQYF
15	TRBJ1-1	TRBV5-5	NA	NA	TGTGCCAGCAGCTTGGCCGCGACAACGAACACTGAAGCTTTCTTT	CASSLAATTNTEAFF
15	TRBJ1-4	TRBV4-3	NA	NA	TGCGCCAGCAGCCAAGACCGGACGGGGTTTGAAAAACTGTTTTTT	CASSQDRTGFEKLFF
14	TRBJ1-5	TRBV28	NA	NA	TGTGCCAGCAGTTTACCGGGGGGGGTTCGGTCCCAGCATTTT	CASSLPGGVRSQHF
14	TRBJ1-1	TRBV7-2	TRBD1	NA	TGTGCCAGCAGCTTCGGACAGGCGCCCTTGAAGGCTTTCTTT	CASSFGQAPLKAFF
12	TRBJ2-7	TRBV18	TRBD1	NA	TGTGCCAGCCGGGGACAGGACTACGAGCAGTACTTC	CASRGQDYEQYF
17	TRBJ1-5	TRBV4-1	NA	NA	TGCGCCAGCAGCCAAGATGAGCCGCCGAGGAGCAATCAGCCCCAGCATTTT	CASSQDEPPRSNQPQHF
16	TRBJ1-1	TRBV19	NA	NA	TGTGCCAGTACTCCGAGTGGACTCCTCGGGCCCCTGAAAGCTTTCTTT	CASTPSGLLGPLKAFF
13	TRBJ1-1	TRBV2	NA	NA	TGTGCCAGCAGTGAAGGGTTGGGCACTGAAGCTTTCTTT	CASSEGLGTEAFF
13	TRBJ2-6	TRBV18	NA	NA	TGTGCCAGCTCACTGACTGGGGCCAACGTCCTGACTTTC	CASSLTGANVLTF
16	TRBJ2-1	TRBV19	TRBD1	NA	TGTGCCAGTAGCCACGCCGGGACAGCAAAGGTCAATGAGCAGTTCTTC	CASSHAGTAKVNEQFF
15	TRBJ2-7	TRBV6-5	TRBD1	NA	TGTGCCAGCAGTCCGACAGGGGATAAGAACTACGAGCAGTACTTC	CASSPTGDKNYEQYF
13	TRBJ1-6	TRBV2	NA	few	TGTGCCACCTCTCAGGGGCGAGACGGGACCCTCCACTTT	CATSQGRDGTLHF
15	TRBJ2-1	TRBV7-2	TRBD2	NA	TGTGCCAGCAGCTTGAATCCTAGCGGGGGTAGGCAGCAGTTCTTC	CASSLNPSGGRQQFF
18	TRBJ1-2	TRBV7-2	TRBD1	NA	TGTGCCAGCAGCTTAGTCGCCCAGGGGGCGTCCCAACTCTATGGCTACACCTTC	CASSLVAQGASQLYGYTF
13	TRBJ1-4	TRBV6-5	NA	NA	TGTGCCAGCACTTGGTTCGGTAATGAAAAACTGTTTTTT	CASTWFGNEKLFF
13	TRBJ1-1	TRBV19	NA	NA	TGTGCCAGTAGTATTGATCGTGGGGGTGAAGCTTTCTTT	CASSIDRGGEAFF
14	TRBJ2-2	TRBV7-9	NA	NA	TGTGCCAGCAGCTTCCAGGGTGGGACCGGGGAGCTGTTTTTT	CASSFQGGTGELFF
16	TRBJ1-3	TRBV7-9	TRBD1	few	TGTGCCAGCAGGCGCGGGACAGGGGGGGTTGGAAACACCATATATTTT	CASRRGTGGVGNTIYF
13	TRBJ1-2	TRBV6-6	NA	NA	TGTGCCAGCACCTCCCGGGCTTACTATGGCTACACCTTC	CASTSRAYYGYTF
17	TRBJ2-7	TRBV7-2	TRBD2	NA	TGTGCCAGCAGCTCGAGAGGGACTAGCGGGGGGAAAAACGAGCAGTACTTC	CASSSRGTSGGKNEQYF
16	TRBJ2-7	TRBV5-1	TRBD2	NA	TGCGCCAGCAGCTTGGTCAGACTAGCGGGGTATTACGAGCAGTACTTC	CASSLVRLAGYYEQYF
11	TRBJ1-1	TRBV2	NA	NA	TGTGCCAGCAGTCTGATTACTGAAGCTTTCTTT	CASSLITEAFF
18	TRBJ1-1	TRBV18	NA	NA	TGTGCCAGCTCACCGTCTTATTGGAGTCAGGAACCGTACACTGAAGCTTTCTTT	CASSPSYWSQEPYTEAFF
16	TRBJ2-5	TRBV18	TRBD2	NA	TGTGCCAGCTCACCGGGGGGGACTGCAATGGGAGAGACCCAGTACTTC	CASSPGGTAMGETQYF
14	TRBJ2-3	TRBV5-4	NA	NA	TGTGCCAGCAGAACGAGGGGGGGCGGGGATACGCAGTATTTT	CASRTRGGGDTQYF